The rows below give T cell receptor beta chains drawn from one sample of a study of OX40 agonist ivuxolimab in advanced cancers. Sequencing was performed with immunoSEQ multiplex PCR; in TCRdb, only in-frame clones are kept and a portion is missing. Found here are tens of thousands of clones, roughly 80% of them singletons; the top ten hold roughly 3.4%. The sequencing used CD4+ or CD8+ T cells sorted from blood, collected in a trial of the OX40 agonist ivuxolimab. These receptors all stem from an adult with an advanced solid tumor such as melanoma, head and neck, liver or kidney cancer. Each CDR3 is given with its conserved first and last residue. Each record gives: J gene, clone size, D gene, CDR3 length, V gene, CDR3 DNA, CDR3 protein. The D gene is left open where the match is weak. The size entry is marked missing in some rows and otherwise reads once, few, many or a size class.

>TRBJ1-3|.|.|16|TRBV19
TGTGCCAGTAGTTCACAGGTTCGACGCTCTGGAAACACCATATATTTT
CASSSQVRRSGNTIYF
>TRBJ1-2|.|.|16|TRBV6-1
TGTGCCAGCAGTGAATCTTACTCAGACAGCTTCTATGGCTACACCTTC
CASSESYSDSFYGYTF
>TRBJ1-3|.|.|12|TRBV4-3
TGCGCCAGCAGTCCAGAGGGTGACACCATATATTTT
CASSPEGDTIYF
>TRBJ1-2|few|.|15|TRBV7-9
TGTGCCAGCAGTCAGGGCGTCGCAACTAACTATGGCTACACCTTC
CASSQGVATNYGYTF
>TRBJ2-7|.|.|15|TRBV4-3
TGCGCCAGCAGCCAAGGCTTGGCAGGGAGTTACGAGCAGTACTTC
CASSQGLAGSYEQYF
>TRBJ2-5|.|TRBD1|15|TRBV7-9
TGTGCCAGCAGCCGGGGTACAGGGGGCAGAGAGACCCAGTACTTC
CASSRGTGGRETQYF
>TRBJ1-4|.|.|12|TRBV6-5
TGTGCCAGCAGCCCAACTAATGAAAAACTGTTTTTT
CASSPTNEKLFF
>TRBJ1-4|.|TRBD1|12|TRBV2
TGTGCCAGCAGTCCACAGGACAGGGTACTGTTTTTT
CASSPQDRVLFF
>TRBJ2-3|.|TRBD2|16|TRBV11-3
TGTGCCAGCAGCTTGGGGACTAGCGGGGCCTCAGATACGCAGTATTTT
CASSLGTSGASDTQYF
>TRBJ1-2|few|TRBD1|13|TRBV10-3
TGTGCCATCAGGGGACAGGGGAGATATGGCTACACCTTC
CAIRGQGRYGYTF
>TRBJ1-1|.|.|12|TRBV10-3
TGTGCCATCAATGACGCATACAGTGGGGCTTTCTTT
CAINDAYSGAFF
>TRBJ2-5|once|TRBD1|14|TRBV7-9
TGTGCCAGCAGCCCCGACAGGGAGAGAGAGACCCAGTACTTC
CASSPDRERETQYF
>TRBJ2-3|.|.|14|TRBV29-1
TGCAGCGTTGGGTCCATCGACAGCACAGATACGCAGTATTTT
CSVGSIDSTDTQYF
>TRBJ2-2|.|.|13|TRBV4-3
TGCGCCAGCAGCCCCATGGGGGCCGGGGAGCTGTTTTTT
CASSPMGAGELFF
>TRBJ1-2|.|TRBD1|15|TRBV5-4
TGTGCCAGCAGCTTGAGGGGACAGCGATTCTATGGCTACACCTTC
CASSLRGQRFYGYTF
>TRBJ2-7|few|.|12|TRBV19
TGTGCCAGTAGTATAGGAGGGGAGGCGCAGTACTTC
CASSIGGEAQYF